Presented here are 26 T cell receptor beta chains from one specimen sequenced in a study of cytomegalovirus exposure and HLA in healthy donors (dated by TCRdb to 2015 to 2018). The library was obtained by the immunoSEQ multiplex PCR assay. A mixture of 60 forward primers for TCR Vbeta segments and 13 reverse primers for TCR Jbeta segments was used in the multiplex PCR. TCRdb limited this immuneACCESS table to in-frame rearrangements with V and J called. A share of clones is missing; checked studies link under half to unresolved V genes, and the rest is unexplained. Within this sample are 150,000 to 200,000 clones, with 65% to 85% of them counted one time only. The ten biggest clones cover roughly 6.3% of the sample. The sample comprised PBMCs. These receptors all come from a male donor in good health and CMV-seropositive.

The chain joins TRBV4-2 to TRBJ1-1; D is unclear. The V gene's germline CDR1 is LGHNA and CDR2 YNFKEQ. The V end was cut by 1 base, the J end by 5 bases, with 23 bases between. This CDR3 contains 18 residues. This CDR3 is CASSQGLITEGGGTEAFF. CDR3 sequence (DNA): TGTGCCAGCAGCCAAGGTTTGATAACAGAGGGCGGTGGAACTGAAGCTTTCTTT.

The chain uses TRBV9 and TRBJ2-3, with a tentative D call TRBD2 (6 bases). Germline CDR1 and CDR2: SGDLS and YYNGEE. The CDR3 is 16 amino acids. V was clipped by 3 bases and J by 0 bases, with 14 bases between them. The DNA of the CDR3 is TGTGCCAGCAGCGCGTACTCGGGGGTAAGCACAGATACGCAGTATTTT. Protein product: CASSAYSGVSTDTQYF.

This clone was counted between two and nine times. This chain uses TRBV7-2 with TRBJ2-1, with a possible D match to TRBD2 (6 bases). Germline V gene sequence: CDR1 SGHTA, CDR2 FQGNSA. CDR3 size: 17 residues. The germline V and J ends were trimmed by 1 base and 0 bases, with 13 bases remaining between them. Written as DNA, the CDR3 is TGTGCCAGCAGCTTAGGAGGTATAGCGGTCTCCTACAATGAGCAGTTCTTC. It yields the protein CASSLGGIAVSYNEQFF.

CDR3 nucleotide sequence: TGTGCCAGCAGTTGGGGGGGCTCCTACAATGAGCAGTTCTTC. As protein: CASSWGGSYNEQFF. This chain links TRBV28 with TRBJ2-1; 7 bases are shared with TRBD2. Looked up from germline, CDR1 is MDHEN and CDR2 is SYDVKM. The CDR3 totals 14 residues. V dropped 4 bases and J dropped 0; count of bases not matched to a gene: 0.

The chain is built from TRBV7-7 and TRBJ1-1; D uncertain. The V end was cut by 11 bases, the J end by 5 bases, with 12 bases between. The CDR3 length is 11 residues. Germline V gene data show CDR1 as SSHAT and CDR2 as FNYEAQ (reference sequence). The CDR3 DNA is TGTGCCCTAGGGAGCGGGACTGAAGCTTTCTTT. Protein: CALGSGTEAFF.

The rearrangement joins TRBV19 to TRBJ1-6; 10 bases fit TRBD1. Trimming cost V 9 bases and J 9 bases; bases outside gene matches: 17. Germline V gene data show CDR1 as LNHDA and CDR2 as SQIVND (reference sequence). The CDR3 spans 17 residues. CDR3 sequence reads: CASRGRGQGQGFSPLHF. As DNA, the CDR3 is TGTGCCAGCCGAGGTCGGGGACAGGGGCAAGGGTTTTCACCCCTCCACTTT.

Points on this clone: One end of the junction does not line up with germline, which may come from a read error. CDR3 sequence (DNA): TGTTCCAGCAGCCGTGGGGACAGCGACAATCAGCCCCAGCATTTT. This sequence encodes CSSSRGDSDNQPQHF. The rearrangement links TRBV7-9 to TRBJ1-5; 7 positions match TRBD1. The germline gives CDR1 SEHNR, CDR2 FQNEAQ (reference sequence). CDR3 length: 15 amino acids.

The CDR3 DNA reads as TGTGCCAGCACCGCAGGGGACACGCGAAGAGATACGCAGTATTTT. Translating gives CASTAGDTRRDTQYF. V usage is TRBV27 and J usage is TRBJ2-3, with D possibly matching TRBD1 (6 bases). This CDR3 region has 15 residues. Germline V lookup: CDR1 MNHEY, CDR2 SMNVEV (reference sequence). The V and J ends lost 7 bases and 5 bases respectively, with 19 bases between them.

This chain connects TRBV5-1 to TRBJ1-4; possible D gene TRBD1, 6 bases. V lost 4 bases and J lost 11, with 18 bases in between. This CDR3 has 14 amino acids. Looked up from germline, CDR1 is SGHRS and CDR2 is YFSETQ. Here the CDR3 DNA reads TGCGCCAGCAGCCCCGGGACAACCGAAACCAAACTGTTTTTT. Protein sequence: CASSPGTTETKLFF.

This rearrangement joins TRBV27 to TRBJ1-2; 10 bases line up with TRBD1. The trim removed 6 bases at V and 7 bases at J, leaving 8 bases unmatched. Germline values: CDR1 MNHEY, CDR2 SMNVEV (reference sequence). The CDR3 extends over 14 amino acids. The CDR3 coding sequence is TGTGCCAGCAGATCGCCGGGACAGGGGATTGGCTACACCTTC. It translates to CASRSPGQGIGYTF.

The chain combines TRBV7-9 with TRBJ1-4; no firm D call. Trimming left V 0 bases short and J 10 bases short, with 18 bases between. CDR1 and CDR2 from the germline V gene are SEHNR and FQNEAQ (reference sequence). CDR3 size: 16 residues. The CDR3 region is CASSLAGEMALGKLFF. The CDR3 DNA is TGTGCCAGCAGCTTAGCCGGGGAAATGGCACTAGGAAAACTGTTTTTT.

J is TRBJ2-5 and V is TRBV5-6, with no clear D. The DNA end is a closer match to TRBJ2-7, so the J assignment may be wrong. CDR1 and CDR2 (germline): SGHDT, YYEEEE. CDR3 length: 13 residues. The CDR3 here is CASMVDSSYEQYF. CDR3 sequence (DNA): TGTGCCAGCATGGTCGACTCGAGCTACGAGCAGTACTTC.

The chain has TRBV5-1 and TRBJ2-1; 10 bases map to TRBD1. From germline, CDR1 is SGHRS and CDR2 YFSETQ. V was pared by 0 bases and J by 0 bases, with 0 bases of the junction left unmatched. The CDR3 totals 16 residues. CDR3: CASSLGTGGSYNEQFF. The CDR3 DNA is TGCGCCAGCAGCTTGGGGACAGGGGGCTCCTACAATGAGCAGTTCTTC.

This clone was seen a single time. V usage is TRBV7-9 and J usage is TRBJ2-5; no definite D call. Germline-derived CDR1 and CDR2 are SEHNR and FQNEAQ (reference sequence). V shed 1 base and J shed 0 bases, with 15 bases lying between them. The CDR3 runs 17 residues. In nucleotides, the CDR3 is TGTGCCAGCAGCTTAGAATCAGGTGCGCAGTACCAAGAGACCCAGTACTTC. Translated, it gives CASSLESGAQYQETQYF.

About this clone: One end of the junction does not line up with germline, which may come from a read error. This chain connects TRBV7-9 to TRBJ2-5; D may be TRBD2 (5 bases). Looked up from germline, CDR1 is SEHNR and CDR2 is FQNEAQ (reference sequence). The CDR3 spans 11 residues. The CDR3 bases are TGTGCCAGCAGCTTGGAGGTCAGGCCAAACTTC. Encoded protein: CASSLEVRPNF.

The rearrangement uses TRBV2 and TRBJ2-1; 8 positions agree with TRBD2. Unmatched junction bases numbered 5, after V lost 6 bases and J lost 4 bases. Germline loops: CDR1 SNHLY, CDR2 FYNNEI. The CDR3 consists of 14 residues. DNA for the CDR3: TGTGCCAGCAGGGTACTAGCGGATTACAATGAGCAGTTCTTC. Translating gives CASRVLADYNEQFF.

Note on this clone: At one end the junction does not follow the germline gene, possibly because of a read error. The rearrangement links TRBV19 to TRBJ2-5; 9 positions agree with TRBD2. The CDR3 contains 15 residues. Germline loops: CDR1 LNHDA, CDR2 SQIVND (reference sequence). CDR3 sequence reads: CAGSIGGRGRETQYF. The CDR3 bases are TGTGCCGGTAGTATCGGCGGGAGGGGTCGAGAGACCCAGTACTTC.

The rearrangement joins TRBV2 to TRBJ2-7; TRBD2 agrees at 12 bases. With V trimmed by 2 bases and J by 8 bases, 13 bases remained unmatched. The CDR3 is 17 amino acids. From germline, CDR1 is SNHLY and CDR2 FYNNEI. CDR3 sequence: CASSELGPGLAGRKQYF. DNA for the CDR3: TGTGCCAGCAGTGAACTTGGACCGGGACTAGCGGGTAGGAAGCAGTACTTC.

The chain carries TRBV29-1 and TRBJ2-1, with 13 positions matching TRBD2. The CDR3 is 18 residues long. Germline CDR1 and CDR2: SQVTM and ANQGSEA. V dropped 7 bases and J dropped 10; count of bases not matched to a gene: 22. The CDR3 coding sequence is TGCAGCGGTGGTGGACTAGCGGGAGTAGGGGCCGCGGGAGGCGAGCAGTTCTTC. Its translation: CSGGGLAGVGAAGGEQFF.

This chain joins TRBV7-4 and TRBJ1-5; 8 positions agree with TRBD1. CDR3 length equals 16 residues. The germline V gene encodes CDR1 SGHVT and CDR2 SQSDAQ. Trimming cost V 5 bases and J 4 bases; bases outside gene matches: 10. The CDR3 spells CASSRDRLGMNQPQHF. DNA for the CDR3: TGTGCCAGCAGCCGGGACAGGTTAGGGATGAATCAGCCCCAGCATTTT.

This clone has only a few counts. The J gene is TRBJ1-5, the V gene TRBV12-5, with 8 bases that match TRBD1. The CDR3 consists of 15 residues. The germline V gene has CDR1 LGHNT and CDR2 FRNRAP. V gave up 0 bases and J gave up 5 bases; unmatched junction bases: 3. The CDR3 coding sequence is TGTGCTAGTGGTTTGGTGACAGGGGTTTATCAGCCCCAGCATTTT. Amino acid sequence: CASGLVTGVYQPQHF.

CDR3 protein: CAWSVPGPDIAYF. In nucleotides, the CDR3 is TGTGCCTGGAGTGTACCCGGACCGGACATTGCCTACTTC. The chain couples TRBV30 to TRBJ2-7; possible D gene TRBD1, 5 bases. The CDR3 totals 13 residues. Trimming took 0 bases from V and 13 from J, leaving 19 bases between them. The germline V gene encodes CDR1 GTSNPN and CDR2 SVGIG (reference sequence).

The J gene is TRBJ2-7, the V gene TRBV28, with 9 nucleotides matching TRBD2. The ends lost 2 bases at V and 5 bases at J; junction bases unmatched: 10. The CDR3 is made up of 16 amino acids. CDR1 MDHEN and CDR2 SYDVKM come from the germline V gene. The CDR3 spells CASSLLAGRNSDEQYF. The DNA for the CDR3 is TGTGCCAGCAGTTTACTAGCGGGAAGAAATTCGGACGAGCAGTACTTC.

The gene calls are TRBV5-4 and TRBJ2-3; TRBD1 aligns across 9 bases. This CDR3 spans 16 amino acids. V lost 0 bases, J lost 2 bases, and 4 bases stayed unmatched. CDR1 and CDR2 from the germline V gene are SGHNT and YYREEE (reference sequence). CDR3 sequence (DNA): TGTGCCAGCAGCTTGGTGGGGGACAGGGTCACAGATACGCAGTATTTT. Translation: CASSLVGDRVTDTQYF. The variable domain in full, completed from reference TRBV5-4 and TRBJ2-3, reads ETGVTQSPTHLIKTRGQQVTLRCSSQSGHNTVSWYQQALGQGPQFIFQYYREEENGRGNFPPRFSGLQFPNYSSELNVNALELDDSALYLCASSLVGDRVTDTQYFGPGTRLTVL.

The genes are TRBV7-8 and TRBJ2-3; 10 bases match TRBD2. Germline V lookup: CDR1 SGHVS, CDR2 FQNEAQ. The V gene end was trimmed by 0 bases and the J gene end by 2 bases; junction bases not matched to a gene: 8. The CDR3 has 18 residues. CDR3 amino acids: CASSLASGRGGITDTQYF. The CDR3 DNA reads as TGTGCCAGCAGCTTAGCGAGCGGGAGGGGAGGGATCACAGATACGCAGTATTTT.

The rearrangement links TRBV10-3 to TRBJ2-6; 8 bases map to TRBD2. Trimming at V came to 2 bases and at J to 3 bases, leaving 12 bases not matched to a gene. CDR1 is ENHRY, CDR2 SYGVKD, per germline. The CDR3 has 19 amino acids. This CDR3 reads CAISEGRGGKGNGANVLTF. CDR3 coding DNA: TGTGCCATCAGTGAGGGACGGGGGGGGAAGGGGAATGGGGCCAACGTCCTGACTTTC.